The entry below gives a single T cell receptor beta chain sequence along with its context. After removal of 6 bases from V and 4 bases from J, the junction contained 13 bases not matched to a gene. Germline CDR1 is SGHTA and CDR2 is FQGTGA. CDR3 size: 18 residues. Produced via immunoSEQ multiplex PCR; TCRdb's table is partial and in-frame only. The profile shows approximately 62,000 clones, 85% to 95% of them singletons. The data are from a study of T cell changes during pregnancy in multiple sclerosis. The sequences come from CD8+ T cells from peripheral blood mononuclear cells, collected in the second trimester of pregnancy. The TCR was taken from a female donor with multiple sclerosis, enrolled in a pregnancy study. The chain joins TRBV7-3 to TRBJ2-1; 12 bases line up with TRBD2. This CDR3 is CASSPLAGGSPLYNEQFF. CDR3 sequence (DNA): TGTGCCAGCAGTCCCCTAGCGGGAGGGTCCCCCCTTTACAATGAGCAGTTCTTC.